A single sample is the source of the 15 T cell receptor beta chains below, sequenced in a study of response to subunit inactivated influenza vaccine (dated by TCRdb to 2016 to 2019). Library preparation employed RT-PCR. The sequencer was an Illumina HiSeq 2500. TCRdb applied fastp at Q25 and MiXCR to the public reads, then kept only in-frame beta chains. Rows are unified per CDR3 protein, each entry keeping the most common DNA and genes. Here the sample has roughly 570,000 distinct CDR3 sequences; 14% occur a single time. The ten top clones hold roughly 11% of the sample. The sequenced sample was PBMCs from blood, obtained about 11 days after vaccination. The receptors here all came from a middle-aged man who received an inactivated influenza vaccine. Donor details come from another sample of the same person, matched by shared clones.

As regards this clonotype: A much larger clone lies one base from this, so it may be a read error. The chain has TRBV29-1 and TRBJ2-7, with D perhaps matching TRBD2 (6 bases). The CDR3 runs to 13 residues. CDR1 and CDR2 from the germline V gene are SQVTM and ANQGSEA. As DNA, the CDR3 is TGCAGCGCGTCCGGGACTTCCATCTACGAGCAGCACTTC. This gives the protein CSASGTSIYEQHF.

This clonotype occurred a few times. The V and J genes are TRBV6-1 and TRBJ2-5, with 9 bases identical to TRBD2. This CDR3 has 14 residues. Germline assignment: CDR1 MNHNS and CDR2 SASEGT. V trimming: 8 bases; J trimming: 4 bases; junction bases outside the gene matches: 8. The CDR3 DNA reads TGTGCCAGCCGCTTAGCGGGGGTAGGAGAGACCCAGTACTTC. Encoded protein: CASRLAGVGETQYF.

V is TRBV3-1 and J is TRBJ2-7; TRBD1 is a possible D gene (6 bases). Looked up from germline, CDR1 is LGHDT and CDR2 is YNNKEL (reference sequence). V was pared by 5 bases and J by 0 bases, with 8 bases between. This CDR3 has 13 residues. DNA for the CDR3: TGTGCCAGCAGCACGGGACACTCCTACGAGCAGTACTTC. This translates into CASSTGHSYEQYF.

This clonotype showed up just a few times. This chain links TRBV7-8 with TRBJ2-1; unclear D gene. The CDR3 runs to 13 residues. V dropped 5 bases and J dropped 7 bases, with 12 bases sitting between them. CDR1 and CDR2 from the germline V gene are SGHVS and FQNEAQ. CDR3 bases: TGTGCCAGCAGCCCGAATAGGGTGAATGAGCAGTTCTTC. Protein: CASSPNRVNEQFF.

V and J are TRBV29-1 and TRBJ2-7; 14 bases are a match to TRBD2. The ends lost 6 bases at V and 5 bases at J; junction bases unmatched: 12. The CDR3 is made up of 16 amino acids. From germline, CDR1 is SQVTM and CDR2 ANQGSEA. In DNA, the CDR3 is TGCAGCGTGCCCGGGCCGGGACTAGCGGGAGAGGACGAGCAGTACTTC. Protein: CSVPGPGLAGEDEQYF.

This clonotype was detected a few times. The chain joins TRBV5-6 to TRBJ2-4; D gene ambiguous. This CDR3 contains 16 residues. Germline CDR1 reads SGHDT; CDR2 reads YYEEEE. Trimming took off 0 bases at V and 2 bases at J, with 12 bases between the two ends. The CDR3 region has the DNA TGTGCCAGCAGCTTGGAGCTGCCCCTCACCAAAAACATTCAGTACTTC. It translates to CASSLELPLTKNIQYF.

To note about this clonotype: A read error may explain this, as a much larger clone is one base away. This CDR3 reads CATWDGRSYNEQFF. In DNA, the CDR3 is TGTGCCACCTGGGACGGACGCTCCTACAATGAGCAGTTCTTC. V usage is TRBV10-3 and J usage is TRBJ2-1, with D perhaps matching TRBD1 or TRBD2 (5 bases each). Germline CDR1 and CDR2: ENHRY and SYGVKD. The V and J ends lost 10 bases and 0 bases respectively, with 13 bases between them. This CDR3 is 14 amino acids long.

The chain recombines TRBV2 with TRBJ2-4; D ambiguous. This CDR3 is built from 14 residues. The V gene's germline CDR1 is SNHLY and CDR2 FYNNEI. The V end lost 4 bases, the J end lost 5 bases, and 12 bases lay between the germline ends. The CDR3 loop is CASSARSYENIQYF. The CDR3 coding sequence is TGTGCCAGCAGTGCAAGGAGTTATGAAAACATTCAGTACTTC.

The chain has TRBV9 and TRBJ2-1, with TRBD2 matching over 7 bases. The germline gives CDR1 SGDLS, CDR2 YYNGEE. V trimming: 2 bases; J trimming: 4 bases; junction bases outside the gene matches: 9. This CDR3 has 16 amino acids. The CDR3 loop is CASSVPLSGNYNEQFF. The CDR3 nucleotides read TGTGCCAGCAGCGTCCCCCTAAGCGGGAATTACAATGAGCAGTTCTTC. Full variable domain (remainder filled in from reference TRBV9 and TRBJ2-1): DSGVTQTPKHLITATGQRVTLRCSPRSGDLSVYWYQQSLDQGLQFLIQYYNGEERAKGNILERFSAQQFPDLHSELNLSSLELGDSALYFCASSVPLSGNYNEQFFGPGTRLTVL.

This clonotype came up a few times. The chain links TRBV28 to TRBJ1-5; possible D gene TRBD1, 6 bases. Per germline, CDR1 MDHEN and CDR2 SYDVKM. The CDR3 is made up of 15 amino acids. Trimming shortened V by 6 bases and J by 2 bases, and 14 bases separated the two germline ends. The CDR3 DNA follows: TGTGCCAGCAGGAAAGGGGGGACCGGCAATCAGCCCCAGCATTTT. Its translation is CASRKGGTGNQPQHF.

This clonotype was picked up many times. The CDR3 bases are TGTGCCAGCAGCTTGGCCCCGAATGAGCAGTTCTTC. This codes for CASSLAPNEQFF. The chain couples TRBV5-6 to TRBJ2-1; no firm D call. Germline CDR1 reads SGHDT; CDR2 reads YYEEEE. There are 12 residues in the CDR3. V shed 0 bases and J shed 7 bases, with 5 bases lying between them. The full variable domain, with the rest looked up from reference TRBV5-6 and TRBJ2-1, is DAGVTQSPTHLIKTRGQQVTLRCSPKSGHDTVSWYQQALGQGPQFIFQYYEEEERQRGNFPDRFSGHQFPNYSSELNVNALLLGDSALYLCASSLAPNEQFFGPGTRLTVL.

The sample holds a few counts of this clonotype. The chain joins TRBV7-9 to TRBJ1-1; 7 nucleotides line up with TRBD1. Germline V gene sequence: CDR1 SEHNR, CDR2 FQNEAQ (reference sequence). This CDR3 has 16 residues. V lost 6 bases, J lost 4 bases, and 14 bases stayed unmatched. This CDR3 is CASRHRGGGGSTEAFF. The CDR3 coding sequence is TGTGCCAGCAGGCACAGGGGTGGGGGTGGGAGCACTGAAGCTTTCTTT.

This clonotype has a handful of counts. The CDR3: CAWRTGGFNSPLHF. CDR3 DNA sequence: TGTGCCTGGAGGACAGGGGGTTTTAATTCACCCCTCCACTTT. V is TRBV30 and J is TRBJ1-6; 9 nucleotides agree with TRBD1. The CDR3 runs 14 residues. CDR1 and CDR2 from the germline V gene are GTSNPN and SVGIG (reference sequence). V gave up 3 bases and J gave up 6 bases; unmatched junction bases: 3.

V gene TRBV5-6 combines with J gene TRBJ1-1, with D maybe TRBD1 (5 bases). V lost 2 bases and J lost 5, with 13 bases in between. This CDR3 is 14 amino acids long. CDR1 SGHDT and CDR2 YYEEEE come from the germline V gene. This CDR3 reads CASSFVGGGTEAFF. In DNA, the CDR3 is TGTGCCAGCAGCTTTGTTGGGGGTGGAACTGAAGCTTTCTTT. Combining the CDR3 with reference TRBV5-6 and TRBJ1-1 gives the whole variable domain DAGVTQSPTHLIKTRGQQVTLRCSPKSGHDTVSWYQQALGQGPQFIFQYYEEEERQRGNFPDRFSGHQFPNYSSELNVNALLLGDSALYLCASSFVGGGTEAFFGQGTRLTVV.

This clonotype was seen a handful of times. The CDR3: CASSQTRDLNQPQHF. For the CDR3, the DNA is TGTGCCAGCAGCCAAACCAGGGACTTGAATCAGCCCCAGCATTTT. V is TRBV12-3 or TRBV12-4 and J is TRBJ1-5, with D tentatively TRBD1 (5 bases). Deletions cut 6 bases from V and 4 bases from J, with 16 bases between. The CDR3 contains 15 residues.